Listed here is a single TCR beta chain. The antigen is not known. Noted time point: week 11, during vaccination. Topical imiquimod was applied with each vaccine dose, which held 300 ug of mutant IDH1 20-mer peptide. Those who donated had recent WHO grade 3 or 4 IDH1-mutant, ATRX-lost astrocytomas. The data originate from a study of a mutant IDH1 vaccine in newly diagnosed glioma. About the research overall: Receipt of radiotherapy, temozolomide, or both preceded the study, and most received both. Study-wide findings and caveats: Changes in the top peripheral T cell clonotypes seemingly had no bearing on pseudoprogression.

The CDR3 length is 15 residues. With V trimmed by 3 bases and J by 5 bases, 8 bases remained unmatched. The germline V gene encodes CDR1 SGDLS and CDR2 YYNGEE. Sequencing used immunoSEQ multiplex PCR; TCRdb keeps in-frame clones, though not all of them. The sample gives about 25,000 clones, around 77% of which show up once; about 8.2% is in the top ten. The rearrangement joins TRBV9 to TRBJ2-5; TRBD2 aligns across 9 bases. Material: PBMCs, obtained from a glioma patient whose treatment included an IDH1 peptide vaccine. This TCR was recovered from a young woman with glioma. CDR3 coding DNA: TGTGCCAGCAGCGCCTTTGGGACTAGCATGGAGACCCAGTACTTC. Its protein product is CASSAFGTSMETQYF.